A selection of T cell receptor beta chains follows, all from one sample in a study of graft-versus-host responses after intestinal transplantation. Antigen specificity for these receptors is unknown. Produced via immunoSEQ multiplex PCR; TCRdb's table is partial and in-frame only. The repertoire consists of around 110,000 clones, with about 87% occurring once and the leading ten covering approximately 0.76%. This material consisted of unstimulated CD4+ T cells sorted from spleen or lymph node cells, taken before transplant. The receptor set was obtained from a human donor who was the organ donor for an intestinal transplant. Each CDR3 is given with its conserved first and last residue. The D gene is left open where the match is weak. Only part of the rows carry a size: once, few, many, or a class if the clone is expanded.

clone size	V gene	D gene	J gene	CDR3 DNA	CDR3 protein
-	TRBV21-1	-	TRBJ2-1	TGTGCCAGCAGCACCAGGCCCAACACCTACAATGAGCAGTTCTTC	CASSTRPNTYNEQFF
-	TRBV18	TRBD2	TRBJ2-3	TGTGCCAGCTCACCACCGGTCACTAGCGGCCCCCTGGGTACGCAGTATTTT	CASSPPVTSGPLGTQYF
-	TRBV10-1	-	TRBJ2-3	TGCGCCAGCAGTGAGGGGGGGACAGATACGCAGTATTTT	CASSEGGTDTQYF
-	TRBV2	TRBD2	TRBJ2-3	TGTGCCAGCAGTGGGACTAGCGGGACGCAGTATTTT	CASSGTSGTQYF
-	TRBV4-2	-	TRBJ2-7	TGTGCCAGCAGCCAAGTTCCCGGGACCCGTTACGAGCAGTACTTC	CASSQVPGTRYEQYF
-	TRBV5-1	-	TRBJ1-2	TGCGCCAGCAGCTTGAACTTAGTCGGGCAGGGAGGTTATGGCTACACCTTC	CASSLNLVGQGGYGYTF
few	TRBV5-1	TRBD2	TRBJ2-1	TGCGCCAGCAGCTATAGTAGCGGGAGATTTAGTGAGCAGTTCTTC	CASSYSSGRFSEQFF
once	TRBV5-1	TRBD1	TRBJ2-7	TGCGCCAGCAGTACGGCAGGGGGCGGCTACGAGCAGTACTTC	CASSTAGGGYEQYF
-	TRBV10-2	TRBD1	TRBJ1-6	TGCGCCAGCACTCCGGGACAGGGTTATTCACCCCTCCACTTT	CASTPGQGYSPLHF
once	TRBV9	-	TRBJ2-5	TGTGCCAGCAGCGTAGATGTAGGTGAGACCCAGTACTTC	CASSVDVGETQYF
-	TRBV7-8	TRBD2	TRBJ2-7	TGTGCCAGCAGCGTAATCCCGACTAGCGGGGGGTACGAGCAGTACTTC	CASSVIPTSGGYEQYF
-	TRBV12-5	-	TRBJ2-6	TGTGCTAGTGGTTTGACCTTACGGCCCGGTGGGGCCAACGTCCTGACTTTC	CASGLTLRPGGANVLTF
-	TRBV30	-	TRBJ2-7	TGTGCCTGGAATCAGGAGGGTAGACCCTACGAGCAGTACTTC	CAWNQEGRPYEQYF
-	TRBV10-3	-	TRBJ1-2	TGTGCCATCAGTCCAGAACCGGGACCTTATGGCTACACCTTC	CAISPEPGPYGYTF
many	TRBV4-1	TRBD1	TRBJ1-4	TGCGCCAGCAGCCAAGAGGGCGCAGGGGGCGTTGAAAAACTGTTTTTT	CASSQEGAGGVEKLFF
-	TRBV7-6	-	TRBJ1-1	TGTGCCAGCAGCTTAAAGTCCTCGAACACTGAAGCTTTCTTT	CASSLKSSNTEAFF
-	TRBV10-3	TRBD2	TRBJ2-7	TGTGCCATCAGACCCGGGACTAGCGGAACCTACGAGCAGTACTTC	CAIRPGTSGTYEQYF
once	TRBV10-2	TRBD1	TRBJ2-7	TGCGCCAGCAGTGAAAGGGACAGAAGACTTGCCTACGAGCAGTACTTC	CASSERDRRLAYEQYF
-	TRBV11-3	-	TRBJ2-7	TGTGCCAGCAGCCTGACCGTGCCCGAGCAGTACTTC	CASSLTVPEQYF
-	TRBV7-9	-	TRBJ2-5	TGTGCCAGCAGCTTAGCAGGGAGAGAGACCCAGTACTTC	CASSLAGRETQYF
few	TRBV5-4	-	TRBJ1-4	TGTGCCAGCAGCTACGGTTCAGGGGTAGAAAAACTGTTTTTT	CASSYGSGVEKLFF
-	TRBV7-9	TRBD2	TRBJ2-1	TGTGCCAGCAGCGCCGGGACTAGCGGGAGCAGCTCCTACAATGAGCAGTTCTTC	CASSAGTSGSSSYNEQFF
once	TRBV6-6	-	TRBJ1-2	TGTGCCAGCAGTTACTCAGGCACGGGTGCCTATGGCTACACCTTC	CASSYSGTGAYGYTF
-	TRBV5-4	TRBD2	TRBJ2-2	TGTGCCAGCAGAGATGAGCGGGGGGCCCCCGGGGAGCTGTTTTTT	CASRDERGAPGELFF